This TCR beta chain stems from a study of cytomegalovirus exposure and HLA in healthy donors. With regard to this clone: Its antigen is not identified.

Method: immunoSEQ multiplex PCR; TCRdb's copy keeps in-frame clones and lacks some. The sample consists of approximately 300,000 clones, 86% of them appearing once. Study-level results: In vitro testing confirmed a few CMV-associated chains as specific for CMV antigens. It was reportedly the case that the classifier diagnosed cytomegalovirus status with high specificity and sensitivity. In the 130 or so validation repertoires, a later analysis found that first-cohort TCR clusters tended to co-occur. 150 or so TCR beta chains were listed as cytomegalovirus-associated.

Germline loops: CDR1 MDHEN, CDR2 SYDVKM. V dropped 3 bases and J dropped 3 bases, with 8 bases sitting between them. This CDR3 region has 13 residues. Material: PBMCs. The chain has TRBV28 and TRBJ1-1; D unclear. This receptor was taken from a woman younger than 35 in good health and CMV-seronegative. The CDR3 spells CASSLGEDTEAFF. CDR3 DNA: TGTGCCAGCAGTTTGGGTGAGGACACTGAAGCTTTCTTT. Full variable domain (missing parts from reference TRBV28 and TRBJ1-1): DVKVTQSSRYLVKRTGEKVFLECVQDMDHENMFWYRQDPGLGLRLIYFSYDVKMKEKGDIPEGYSVSREKKERFSLILESASTNQTSMYLCASSLGEDTEAFFGQGTRLTVV.